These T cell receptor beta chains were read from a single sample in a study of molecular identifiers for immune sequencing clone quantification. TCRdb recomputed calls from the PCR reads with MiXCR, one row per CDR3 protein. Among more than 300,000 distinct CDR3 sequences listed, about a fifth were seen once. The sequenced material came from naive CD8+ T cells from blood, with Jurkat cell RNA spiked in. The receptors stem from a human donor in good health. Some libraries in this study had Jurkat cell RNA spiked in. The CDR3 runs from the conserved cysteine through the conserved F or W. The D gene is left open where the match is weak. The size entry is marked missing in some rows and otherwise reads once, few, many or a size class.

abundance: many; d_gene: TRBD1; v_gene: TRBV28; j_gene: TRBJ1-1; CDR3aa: CASSFRGRFGEAFF; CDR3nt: TGTGCCAGCAGTTTCAGGGGGCGCTTCGGTGAAGCTTTCTTT
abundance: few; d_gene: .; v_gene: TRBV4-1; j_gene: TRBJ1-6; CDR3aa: CASSQVAGQGLYNSPLHF; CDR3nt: TGCGCCAGCAGCCAGGTGGCAGGGCAGGGACTCTATAATTCACCCCTCCACTTT
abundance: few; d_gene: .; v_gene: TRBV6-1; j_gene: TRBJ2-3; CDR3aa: CASSALEAMRDTQYF; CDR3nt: TGTGCCAGCAGCGCTCTGGAGGCTATGCGGGATACGCAGTATTTT
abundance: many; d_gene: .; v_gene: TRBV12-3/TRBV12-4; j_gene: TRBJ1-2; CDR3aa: CASSSGGGYTF; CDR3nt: TGTGCCAGCAGTTCCGGGGGAGGCTACACCTTC
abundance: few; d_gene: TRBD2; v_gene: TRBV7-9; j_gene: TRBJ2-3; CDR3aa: CASSSLLAGMSTDTQYF; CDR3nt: TGTGCCAGCAGCTCTTTACTAGCGGGGATGAGCACAGATACGCAGTATTTT
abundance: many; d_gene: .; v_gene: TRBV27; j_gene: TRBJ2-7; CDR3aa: CASSRQYEQYF; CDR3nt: TGTGCCAGCAGTCGCCAATACGAGCAGTACTTC
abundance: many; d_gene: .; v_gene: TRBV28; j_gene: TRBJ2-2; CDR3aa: CASSFQNTGELFF; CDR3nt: TGTGCCAGCAGTTTCCAGAACACCGGGGAGCTGTTTTTT
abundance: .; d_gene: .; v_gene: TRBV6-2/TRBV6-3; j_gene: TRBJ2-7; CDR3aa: CASSSHDTAGIKTYEQYF; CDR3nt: TGTGCCAGCAGCTCTCACGATACCGCCGGGATCAAAACCTACGAGCAGTACTTC
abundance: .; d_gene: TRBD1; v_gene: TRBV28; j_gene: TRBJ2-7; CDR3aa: CASSPEDRTGSYEQYF; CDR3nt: TGTGCCAGCAGTCCCGAAGATCGGACAGGCTCCTACGAGCAGTACTTC
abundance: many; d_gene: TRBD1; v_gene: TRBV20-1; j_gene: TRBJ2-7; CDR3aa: CSAIRDRGSYEQYF; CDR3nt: TGCAGTGCTATCCGGGACAGGGGATCCTACGAGCAGTACTTC
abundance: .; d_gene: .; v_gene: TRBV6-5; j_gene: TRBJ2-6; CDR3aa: CASSPLGGANVLTF; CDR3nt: TGTGCCAGCAGTCCTCTAGGGGGGGCCAACGTCCTGACTTTC
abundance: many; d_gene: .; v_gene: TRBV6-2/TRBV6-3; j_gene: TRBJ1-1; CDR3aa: CASSYWRGEAEAFF; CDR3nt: TGTGCCAGCAGTTACTGGCGGGGGGAGGCTGAAGCTTTCTTT
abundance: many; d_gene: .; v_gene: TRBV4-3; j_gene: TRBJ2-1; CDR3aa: CASSQDSGSGNEQFF; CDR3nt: TGCGCCAGCAGCCAAGATTCGGGAAGCGGCAATGAGCAGTTCTTC
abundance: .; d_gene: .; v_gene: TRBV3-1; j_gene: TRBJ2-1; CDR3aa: CASSPTSSYNEQFF; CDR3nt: TGTGCCAGCAGCCCAACTAGCTCCTACAATGAGCAGTTCTTC
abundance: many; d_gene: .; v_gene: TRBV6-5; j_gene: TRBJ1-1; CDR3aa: CASSSLGDTEAFF; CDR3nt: TGTGCCAGCAGTTCCCTAGGGGACACTGAAGCTTTCTTT
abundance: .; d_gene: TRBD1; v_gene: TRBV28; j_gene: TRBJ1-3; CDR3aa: CASSSPDRVKAGDTIYF; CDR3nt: TGTGCCAGCAGTTCCCCGGACAGGGTAAAGGCTGGAGACACCATATATTTT
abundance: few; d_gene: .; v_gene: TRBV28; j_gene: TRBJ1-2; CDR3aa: CASSFLAAGYTF; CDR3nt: TGTGCCAGCAGTTTTCTGGCAGCCGGCTACACCTTC
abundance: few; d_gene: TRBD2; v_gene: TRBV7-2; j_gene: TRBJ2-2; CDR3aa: CASSSGSGRGDTGELFF; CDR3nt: TGTGCCAGCAGCTCTGGTAGCGGGAGAGGGGACACCGGGGAGCTGTTTTTT
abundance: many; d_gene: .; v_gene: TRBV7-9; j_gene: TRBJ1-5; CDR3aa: CASSSESEDQPQHF; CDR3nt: TGTGCCAGCAGCTCGGAGTCCGAGGATCAGCCCCAGCATTTT
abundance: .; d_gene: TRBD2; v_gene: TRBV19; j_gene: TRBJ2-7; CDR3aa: CASSIGPGPGGEQYF; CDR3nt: TGTGCCAGTAGTATAGGCCCTGGCCCGGGAGGCGAGCAGTACTTC
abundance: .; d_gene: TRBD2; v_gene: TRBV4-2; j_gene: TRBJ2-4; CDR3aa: CASSARPSGPPERNIQYF; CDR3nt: TGTGCCAGCAGCGCCCGACCTAGCGGGCCACCCGAGAGAAACATTCAGTACTTC
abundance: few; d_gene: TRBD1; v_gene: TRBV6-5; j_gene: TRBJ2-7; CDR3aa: CASRSTGTYEQYF; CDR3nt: TGTGCCAGCAGATCGACAGGGACCTACGAGCAGTACTTC
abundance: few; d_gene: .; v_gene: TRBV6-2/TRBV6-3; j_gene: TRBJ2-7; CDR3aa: CASGTVSYEQYF; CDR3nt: TGTGCCAGCGGGACGGTCTCCTACGAGCAGTACTTC
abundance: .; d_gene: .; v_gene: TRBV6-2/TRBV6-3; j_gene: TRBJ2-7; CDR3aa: CASSYHPGNEQYF; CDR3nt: TGTGCCAGCAGTTATCATCCGGGTAACGAGCAGTACTTC
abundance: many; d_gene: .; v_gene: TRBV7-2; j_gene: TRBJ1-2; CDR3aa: CASSLEGGLGGYTF; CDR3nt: TGTGCCAGCAGCTTAGAGGGGGGGCTGGGGGGCTACACCTTC
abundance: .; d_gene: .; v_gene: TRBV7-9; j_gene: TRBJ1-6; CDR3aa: CASSPFGRGPVSPLHF; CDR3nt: TGTGCCAGCAGCCCCTTTGGACGGGGGCCCGTTTCACCCCTCCACTTT
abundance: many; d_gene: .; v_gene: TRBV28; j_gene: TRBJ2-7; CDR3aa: CASSLKSGDEQYF; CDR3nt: TGTGCCAGCAGTTTGAAGTCCGGGGACGAGCAGTACTTC
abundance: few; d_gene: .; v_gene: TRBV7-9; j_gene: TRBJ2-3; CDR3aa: CASSSSESGDTDTQYF; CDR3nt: TGTGCCAGCAGCTCATCAGAAAGCGGAGACACAGATACGCAGTATTTT
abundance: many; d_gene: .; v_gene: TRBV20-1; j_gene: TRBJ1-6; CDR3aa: CSARTLGDSSYNSPLHF; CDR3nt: TGCAGTGCTAGAACGTTGGGGGATTCCTCCTATAATTCACCCCTCCACTTT
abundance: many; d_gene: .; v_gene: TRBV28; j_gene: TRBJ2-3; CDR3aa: CASSPGEAGSTDTQYF; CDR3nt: TGTGCCAGCAGCCCTGGGGAGGCGGGGAGCACAGATACGCAGTATTTT
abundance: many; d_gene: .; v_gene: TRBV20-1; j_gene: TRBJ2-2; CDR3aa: CSARDGLNTGELFF; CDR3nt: TGCAGTGCTAGAGATGGACTGAACACCGGGGAGCTGTTTTTT
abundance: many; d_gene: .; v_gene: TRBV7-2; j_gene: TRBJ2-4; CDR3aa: CASSGTYIQYF; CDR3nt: TGTGCCAGCAGCGGGACCTACATTCAGTACTTC
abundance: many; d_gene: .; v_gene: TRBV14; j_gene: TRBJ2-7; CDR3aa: CASSPVDGDYEQYF; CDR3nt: TGTGCCAGCAGCCCCGTGGACGGGGACTACGAGCAGTACTTC
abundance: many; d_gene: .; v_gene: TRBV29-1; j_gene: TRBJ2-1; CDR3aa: CSVEDQLGYNEQFF; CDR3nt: TGCAGCGTTGAAGATCAGCTGGGTTACAATGAGCAGTTCTTC
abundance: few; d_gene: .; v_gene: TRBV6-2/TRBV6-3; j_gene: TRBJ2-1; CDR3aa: CASSPVRSYNEQFF; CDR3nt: TGTGCCAGCAGCCCCGTACGCTCCTACAATGAGCAGTTCTTC
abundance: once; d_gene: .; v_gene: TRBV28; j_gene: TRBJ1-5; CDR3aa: CASGRQSNQPQHF; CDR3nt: TGTGCCAGCGGTAGACAGAGCAATCAGCCCCAGCATTTT
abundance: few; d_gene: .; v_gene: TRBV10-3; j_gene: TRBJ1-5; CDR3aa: CAISGGAGQPQHF; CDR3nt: TGTGCCATCAGTGGGGGTGCAGGTCAGCCCCAGCATTTT
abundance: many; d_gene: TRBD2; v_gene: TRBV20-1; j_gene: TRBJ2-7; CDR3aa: CSAASLGLADYEQYF; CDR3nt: TGCAGTGCTGCATCCCTCGGTCTAGCGGACTACGAGCAGTACTTC
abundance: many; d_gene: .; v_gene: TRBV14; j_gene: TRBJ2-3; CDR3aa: CASSQGVSRITDTQYF; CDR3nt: TGTGCCAGCAGCCAAGGTGTGTCGCGGATCACAGATACGCAGTATTTT
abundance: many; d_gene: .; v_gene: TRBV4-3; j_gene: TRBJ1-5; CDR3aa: CASSQDTGSQPQHF; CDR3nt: TGCGCCAGCAGCCAAGATACAGGGAGTCAGCCCCAGCATTTT
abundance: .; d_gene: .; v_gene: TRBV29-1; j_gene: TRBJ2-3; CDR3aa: CSVADPSELQDTQYF; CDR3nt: TGCAGCGTAGCCGACCCTAGCGAGCTGCAGGATACGCAGTATTTT
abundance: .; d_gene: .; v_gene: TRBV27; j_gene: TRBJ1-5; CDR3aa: CASSLRTTDTQHF; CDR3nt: TGTGCCAGCAGTTTAAGGACGACAGATACGCAGCATTTT
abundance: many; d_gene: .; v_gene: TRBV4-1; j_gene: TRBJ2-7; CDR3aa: CASSQAQEGYSYEQYF; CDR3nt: TGCGCCAGCAGCCAAGCCCAAGAGGGGTACTCCTACGAGCAGTACTTC
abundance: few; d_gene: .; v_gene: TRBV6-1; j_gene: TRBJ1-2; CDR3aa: CASSEGTATATSGYTF; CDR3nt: TGTGCCAGCAGTGAAGGGACAGCCACCGCAACTAGCGGCTACACCTTC
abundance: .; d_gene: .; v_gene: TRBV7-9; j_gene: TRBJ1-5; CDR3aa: CASSPPGRVDQPQHF; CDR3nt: TGTGCCAGCAGCCCCCCCGGCAGGGTTGATCAGCCCCAGCATTTT
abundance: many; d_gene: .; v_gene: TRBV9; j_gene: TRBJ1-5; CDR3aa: CASSVTDLPHQPQHF; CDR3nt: TGTGCCAGCAGCGTCACGGATCTACCGCATCAGCCCCAGCATTTT
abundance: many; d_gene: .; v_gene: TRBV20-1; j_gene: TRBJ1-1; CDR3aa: CSARGMNTEAFF; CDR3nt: TGCAGTGCGAGGGGAATGAACACTGAAGCTTTCTTT
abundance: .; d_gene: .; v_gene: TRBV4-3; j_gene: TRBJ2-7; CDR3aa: CASSQDIPGNYEQYF; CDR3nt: TGCGCCAGCAGCCAAGATATCCCAGGAAACTACGAGCAGTACTTC
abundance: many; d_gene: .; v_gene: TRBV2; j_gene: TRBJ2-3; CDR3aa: CASWSGIASDTQYF; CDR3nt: TGTGCCAGCTGGTCGGGGATCGCCTCAGATACGCAGTATTTT
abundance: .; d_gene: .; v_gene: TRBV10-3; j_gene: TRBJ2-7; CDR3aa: CAISEPSEGYEQYF; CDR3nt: TGTGCCATCAGTGAGCCCTCGGAGGGCTACGAGCAGTACTTC
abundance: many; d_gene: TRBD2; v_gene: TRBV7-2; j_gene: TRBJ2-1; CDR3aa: CASSSEGLAGFNEQFF; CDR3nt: TGTGCCAGCAGCTCGGAGGGACTAGCGGGATTTAATGAGCAGTTCTTC
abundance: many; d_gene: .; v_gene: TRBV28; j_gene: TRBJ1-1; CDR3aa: CASSADSHDTEAFF; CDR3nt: TGTGCCAGCAGTGCGGACAGCCACGACACTGAAGCTTTCTTT
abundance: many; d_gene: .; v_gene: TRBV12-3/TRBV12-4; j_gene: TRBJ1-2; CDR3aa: CASSLVWWGADYGYTF; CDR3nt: TGTGCCAGCAGTTTAGTGTGGTGGGGCGCAGACTATGGCTACACCTTC
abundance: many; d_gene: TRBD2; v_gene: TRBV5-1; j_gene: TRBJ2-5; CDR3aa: CASSLGVSSGGQETQYF; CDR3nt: TGCGCCAGCAGCTTGGGGGTGTCTAGCGGGGGCCAAGAGACCCAGTACTTC
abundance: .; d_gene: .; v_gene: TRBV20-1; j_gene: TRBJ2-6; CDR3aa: CSARDRGGTFSGANVLTF; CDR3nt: TGCAGTGCTAGAGATCGTGGCGGGACCTTCTCTGGGGCCAACGTCCTGACTTTC
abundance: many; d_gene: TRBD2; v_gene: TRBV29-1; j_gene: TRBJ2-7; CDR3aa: CSVEGEGAGEPSYEQYF; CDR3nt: TGCAGCGTTGAGGGGGAAGGCGCGGGGGAACCATCCTACGAGCAGTACTTC
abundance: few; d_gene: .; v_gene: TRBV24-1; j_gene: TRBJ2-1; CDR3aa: CATSDTGEADDEQFF; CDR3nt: TGTGCCACCAGTGATACAGGGGAGGCTGACGATGAGCAGTTCTTC
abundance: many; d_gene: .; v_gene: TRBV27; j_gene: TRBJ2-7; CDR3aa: CATSRSAFYEQYF; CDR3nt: TGTGCCACCAGCCGGTCCGCGTTCTACGAGCAGTACTTC
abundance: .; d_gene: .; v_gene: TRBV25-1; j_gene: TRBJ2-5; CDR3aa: CASGALKKQGAQETQYF; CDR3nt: TGTGCCAGCGGCGCTTTAAAGAAACAGGGCGCGCAAGAGACCCAGTACTTC
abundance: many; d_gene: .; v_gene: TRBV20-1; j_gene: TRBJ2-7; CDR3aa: CSARAGEVVQYF; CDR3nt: TGCAGTGCTAGAGCTGGAGAGGTGGTGCAGTACTTC